This T cell receptor beta chain was recovered during a study of blood T cell repertoires in COVID-19. Study background: Specimens from acute and convalescent COVID-19 originated in the United States, Italy and Spain. Nucleic acid was either cDNA or gDNA, and it came from T cells, B-cell-depleted T cells, or PBMCs.

V trimming: 4 bases; J trimming: 2 bases; junction bases outside the gene matches: 8. Germline CDR1 SGHRS, CDR2 YFSETQ. The CDR3 totals 15 residues. Authors' data handling: Scientists estimated how many nucleated cells there were by amplifying reference gene primers. Produced via immunoSEQ multiplex PCR; TCRdb's table is partial and in-frame only. V and J calls and clone size are as listed in that table; D and trimming were resolved from the DNA. The data contain some 66,000 clones, approximately 80% of them singletons. This receptor was obtained from a man aged 55 to 70 with acute or convalescent COVID-19. The J gene is TRBJ2-5, the V gene TRBV5-1, with TRBD2 matching over 7 bases. The sample comprised peripheral blood. CDR3 residues: CASSLMGGIQETQYF. The DNA for the CDR3 is TGCGCCAGCAGCCTCATGGGGGGGATTCAAGAGACCCAGTACTTC.